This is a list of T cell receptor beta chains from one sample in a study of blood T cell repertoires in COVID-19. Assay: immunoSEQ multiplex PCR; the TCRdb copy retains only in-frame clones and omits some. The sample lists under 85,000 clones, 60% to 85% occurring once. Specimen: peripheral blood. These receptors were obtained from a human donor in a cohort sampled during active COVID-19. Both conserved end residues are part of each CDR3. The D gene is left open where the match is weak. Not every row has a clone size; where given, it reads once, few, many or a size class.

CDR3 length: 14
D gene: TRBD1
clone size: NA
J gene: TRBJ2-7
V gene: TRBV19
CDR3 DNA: TGTGCCAGTAGTATAGATACAGGGGACTACGAGCAGTACTTC
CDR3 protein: CASSIDTGDYEQYF

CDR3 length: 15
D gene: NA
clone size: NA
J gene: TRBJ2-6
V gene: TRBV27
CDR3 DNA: TGTGCCAGCAGTCAACAGGGCTCTGGGGCCAACGTCCTGACTTTC
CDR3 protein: CASSQQGSGANVLTF

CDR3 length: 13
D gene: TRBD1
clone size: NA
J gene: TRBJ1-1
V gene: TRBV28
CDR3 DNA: TGTGCCAGCAGCCGACAGGGGAACACTGAAGCTTTCTTT
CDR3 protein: CASSRQGNTEAFF

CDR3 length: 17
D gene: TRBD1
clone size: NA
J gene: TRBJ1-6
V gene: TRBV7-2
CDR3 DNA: TGTGCCAGCAGCCTCACCCTCAGACAGGGTGCAAATTCACCCCTCCACTTT
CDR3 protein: CASSLTLRQGANSPLHF

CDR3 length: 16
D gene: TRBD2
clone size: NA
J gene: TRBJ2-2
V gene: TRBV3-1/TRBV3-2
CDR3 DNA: TGTGCCACCTCATCCACTAGCGGGGTTTATACCGGGGAGCTGTTTTTT
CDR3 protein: CATSSTSGVYTGELFF

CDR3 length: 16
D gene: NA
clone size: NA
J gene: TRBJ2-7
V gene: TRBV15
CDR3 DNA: TGTGCCACCGGGGTCGTTCGGGGGGCGTACGTCTACGAGCAGTACTTC
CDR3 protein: CATGVVRGAYVYEQYF

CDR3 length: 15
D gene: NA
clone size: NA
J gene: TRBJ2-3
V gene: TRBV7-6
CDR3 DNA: TGTGCCAGCAGCCCTTTCGGAGGGGTTCCAGATACGCAGTATTTT
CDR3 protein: CASSPFGGVPDTQYF

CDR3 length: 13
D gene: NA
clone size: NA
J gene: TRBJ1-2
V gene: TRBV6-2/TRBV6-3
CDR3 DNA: TGTGCCAGCAGCCAGGACAGCTACTATGGCTACACCTTC
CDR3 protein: CASSQDSYYGYTF

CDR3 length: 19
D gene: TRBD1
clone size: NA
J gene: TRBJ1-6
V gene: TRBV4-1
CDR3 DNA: TGCGCCAGCAGCCCCACCCGGGACAGCCGCTCCTCCTATAATTCACCCCTCCACTTT
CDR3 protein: CASSPTRDSRSSYNSPLHF

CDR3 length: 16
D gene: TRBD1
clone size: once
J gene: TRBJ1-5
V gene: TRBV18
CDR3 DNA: TGTGCCAGCTCACCAACAGGGGTAACTGTGGATCAGCCCCAGCATTTT
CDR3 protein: CASSPTGVTVDQPQHF

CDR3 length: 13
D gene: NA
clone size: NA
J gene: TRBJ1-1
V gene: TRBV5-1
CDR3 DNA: TGCGCCAGCAGCTTGCGGGGAGGCACTGAAGCTTTCTTT
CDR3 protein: CASSLRGGTEAFF

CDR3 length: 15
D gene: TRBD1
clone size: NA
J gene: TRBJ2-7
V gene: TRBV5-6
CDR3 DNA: TGTGCCAGCAGCCCGGAGGGACAGGGAGTGAGGGAGCAGTACTTC
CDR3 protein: CASSPEGQGVREQYF

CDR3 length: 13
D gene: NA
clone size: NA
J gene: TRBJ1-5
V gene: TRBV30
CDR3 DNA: TGTGCCTGGAGTGTAGAGGGTTATCAGCCCCAGCATTTT
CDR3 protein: CAWSVEGYQPQHF

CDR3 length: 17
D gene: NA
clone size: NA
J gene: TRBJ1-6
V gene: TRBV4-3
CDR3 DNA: TGCGCCAGCAGCCAAGTATACGGGAGCTCCTATAATTCACCCCTCCACTTT
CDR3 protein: CASSQVYGSSYNSPLHF

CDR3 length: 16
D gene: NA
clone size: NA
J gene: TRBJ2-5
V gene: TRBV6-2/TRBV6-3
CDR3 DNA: TGTGCCAGCAGTTACTCGCCGCGTCTGTACCAAGAGACCCAGTACTTC
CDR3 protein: CASSYSPRLYQETQYF

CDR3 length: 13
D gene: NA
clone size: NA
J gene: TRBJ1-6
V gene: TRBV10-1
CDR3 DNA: TGCGCCAGCAGCCCAGGAATAAATTCACCCCTCCACTTT
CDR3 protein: CASSPGINSPLHF

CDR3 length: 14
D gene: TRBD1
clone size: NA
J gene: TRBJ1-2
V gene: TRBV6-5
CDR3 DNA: TGTGCCAGCATCCCAGACAGGGCAAACTATGGCTACACCTTC
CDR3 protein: CASIPDRANYGYTF

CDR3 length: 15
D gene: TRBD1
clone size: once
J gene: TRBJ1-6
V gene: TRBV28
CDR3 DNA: TGTGCCAGCAGAAGGAGCAGGGGGCCTAATTCACCCCTCCACTTT
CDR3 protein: CASRRSRGPNSPLHF

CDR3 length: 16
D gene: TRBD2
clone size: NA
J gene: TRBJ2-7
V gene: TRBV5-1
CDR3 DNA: TGCGCCAGCAGCTCCCCGACGGGGGGTTGGGGATACGAGCAGTACTTC
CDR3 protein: CASSSPTGGWGYEQYF

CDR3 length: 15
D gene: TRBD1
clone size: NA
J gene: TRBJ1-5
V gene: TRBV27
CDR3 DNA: TGTGCCAGCAGCAACAGGGGTATGAGCAATCAGCCCCAGCATTTT
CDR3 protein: CASSNRGMSNQPQHF

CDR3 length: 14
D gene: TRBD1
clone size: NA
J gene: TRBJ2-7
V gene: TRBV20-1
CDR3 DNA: TGCAGTGCTAGTCCACGGGACAGATTTGTCGAGCAGTACTTC
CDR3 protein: CSASPRDRFVEQYF

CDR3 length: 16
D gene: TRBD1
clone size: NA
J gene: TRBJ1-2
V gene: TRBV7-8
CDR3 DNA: TGTGCCAGCAGCCAACGGGACAGGGTACTTGGCTATGGCTACACCTTC
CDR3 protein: CASSQRDRVLGYGYTF

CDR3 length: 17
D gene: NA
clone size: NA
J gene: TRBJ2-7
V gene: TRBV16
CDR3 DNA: TGTGCCAGCAGCCAATTGGGTTCGGTTGGAGGGGACCACGAGCAGTACTTC
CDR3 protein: CASSQLGSVGGDHEQYF

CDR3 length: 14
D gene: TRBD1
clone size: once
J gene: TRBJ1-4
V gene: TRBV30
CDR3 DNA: TGTGCCTGGAGTGAGATGACAGGGTCGGGAAAACTGTTTTTT
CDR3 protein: CAWSEMTGSGKLFF

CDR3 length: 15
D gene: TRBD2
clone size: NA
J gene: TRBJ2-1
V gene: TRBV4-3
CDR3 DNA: TGCGCCAGCAGCCAAAAAAGCGGGGGGGCAAATGAGCAGTTCTTC
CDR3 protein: CASSQKSGGANEQFF

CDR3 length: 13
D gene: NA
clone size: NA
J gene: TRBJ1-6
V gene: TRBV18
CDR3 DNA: TGTGCCAGCTCGGGTCAGAGGGATTCACCCCTCCACTTT
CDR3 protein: CASSGQRDSPLHF

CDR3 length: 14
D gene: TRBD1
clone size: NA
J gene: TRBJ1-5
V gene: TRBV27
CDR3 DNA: TGTGCCAGCGGGGGGACAGGGCTGGATCAGCCCCAGCATTTT
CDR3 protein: CASGGTGLDQPQHF

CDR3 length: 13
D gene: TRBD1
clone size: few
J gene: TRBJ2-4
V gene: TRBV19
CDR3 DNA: TGTGCCAGTACCGTCGACAGGGCAAGCATTCAGTACTTC
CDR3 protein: CASTVDRASIQYF

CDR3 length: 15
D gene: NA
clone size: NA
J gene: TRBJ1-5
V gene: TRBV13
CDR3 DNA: TGTGCCAGCTCAAAGTCTTCTAATAGCAATCAGCCCCAGCATTTT
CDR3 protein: CASSKSSNSNQPQHF

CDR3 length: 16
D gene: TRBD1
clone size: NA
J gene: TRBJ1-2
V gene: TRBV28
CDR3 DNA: TGTGCCAGCAGTTCTTCCGGGACAGCTCCTTCCAGCGGCTACACCTTC
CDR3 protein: CASSSSGTAPSSGYTF

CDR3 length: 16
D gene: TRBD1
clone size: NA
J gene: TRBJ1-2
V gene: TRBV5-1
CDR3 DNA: TGCGCCAGCAGCTTGGACGCGGGACAGGGGGACTATGACTACACCTTC
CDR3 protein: CASSLDAGQGDYDYTF

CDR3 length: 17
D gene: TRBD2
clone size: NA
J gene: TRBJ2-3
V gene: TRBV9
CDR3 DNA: TGTGCCAGCAGCGCGGGTAGCGGGGGAGGCTTCACAGATACGCAGTATTTT
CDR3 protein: CASSAGSGGGFTDTQYF

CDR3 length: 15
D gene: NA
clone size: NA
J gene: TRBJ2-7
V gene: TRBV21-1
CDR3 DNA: TGTGCCAGCAGCGATACTAGCGGGGGGGCGAACGAGCAGTACTTC
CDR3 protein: CASSDTSGGANEQYF

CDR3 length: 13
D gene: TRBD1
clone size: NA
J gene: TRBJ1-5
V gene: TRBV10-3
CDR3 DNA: TGTGCCATCAACGGACAGGTAAATCAGCCCCAGCATTTT
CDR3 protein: CAINGQVNQPQHF

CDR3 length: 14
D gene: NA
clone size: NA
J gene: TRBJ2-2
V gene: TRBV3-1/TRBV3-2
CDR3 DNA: TGTGCCAGCAGCCAGACAGTGAACACCGGGGAGCTGTTTTTT
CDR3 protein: CASSQTVNTGELFF

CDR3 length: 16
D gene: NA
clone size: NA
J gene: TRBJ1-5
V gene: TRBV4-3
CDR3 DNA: TGCGCCAGCAGCCAAGAAGGTTACGGAGGCAATCAGCCCCAGCATTTT
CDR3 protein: CASSQEGYGGNQPQHF

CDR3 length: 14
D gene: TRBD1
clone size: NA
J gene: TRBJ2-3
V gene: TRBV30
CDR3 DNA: TGTGCCTGCAGAAGACAGGGGAGCACAGATACGCAGTATTTT
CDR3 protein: CACRRQGSTDTQYF